The rows below give T cell receptor beta chains drawn from one sample of a study of naive and memory T cell subsets. MiXCR, applied by TCRdb to the UMI-ligation and nested PCR reads, yields one record per CDR3 protein. Of roughly 100,000 distinct CDR3 sequences in the sample, about 14% were seen once. Sequencing was performed on naive CD8+ T cells from blood. These receptors all stem from a human donor in good health. CDR3s include the opening cysteine and the closing phenylalanine or tryptophan. A D gene is named only where the DNA matches it firmly. Clone size appears in some rows only: once, few, many, or a class for an expanded clone.

j_call | v_call | cdr3_length | d_call | clone_size | cdr3_aa | cdr3_nt
TRBJ2-4 | TRBV7-9 | 15 | NA | many | CASSIRQGAKNIQYF | TGTGCCAGCAGCATCCGCCAGGGAGCCAAAAACATTCAGTACTTC
TRBJ2-1 | TRBV14 | 13 | TRBD2 | NA | CASRRTSSNEQFF | TGTGCCAGCAGGCGGACTAGCTCCAATGAGCAGTTCTTC
TRBJ2-7 | TRBV27 | 14 | NA | few | CASSLKLGPYEQYF | TGTGCCAGCAGTTTAAAGCTAGGGCCCTACGAGCAGTACTTC
TRBJ2-1 | TRBV7-9 | 14 | NA | once | CASRSGTFYNEQFF | TGTGCCAGCAGGTCTGGAACGTTCTACAATGAGCAGTTCTTC
TRBJ2-7 | TRBV7-8 | 14 | NA | few | CASSPRETPYEQYF | TGTGCCAGCAGCCCAAGGGAGACCCCCTACGAGCAGTACTTC
TRBJ1-1 | TRBV5-6 | 12 | NA | NA | CASSLRTAEAFF | TGTGCCAGCAGCTTGAGGACAGCTGAAGCTTTCTTT
TRBJ2-3 | TRBV9 | 15 | NA | many | CASSGGDFGTDTQYF | TGTGCCAGCAGCGGCGGGGACTTCGGCACAGATACGCAGTATTTT
TRBJ2-4 | TRBV28 | 14 | TRBD1 | few | CASSYSTGENIQYF | TGTGCCAGCAGTTACTCGACAGGGGAAAACATTCAGTACTTC
TRBJ2-2 | TRBV11-1 | 14 | NA | NA | CASSPGVGVEELFF | TGTGCCAGCAGCCCCGGGGTCGGAGTGGAGGAGCTGTTTTTT
TRBJ1-1 | TRBV19 | 15 | NA | NA | CASSIGTLGYTEAFF | TGTGCCAGTAGTATCGGGACACTCGGGTACACTGAAGCTTTCTTT
TRBJ2-7 | TRBV19 | 12 | NA | many | CASSNPPYEQYF | TGTGCCAGTAGTAACCCCCCCTACGAGCAGTACTTC
TRBJ1-2 | TRBV27 | 15 | NA | NA | CASSPQQDLNYGYTF | TGTGCCAGCAGCCCGCAACAGGACCTTAACTATGGCTACACCTTC
TRBJ2-3 | TRBV28 | 15 | NA | NA | CASSGAGPHTDTQYF | TGTGCCAGCAGTGGGGCAGGACCCCACACAGATACGCAGTATTTT
TRBJ2-1 | TRBV29-1 | 12 | NA | few | CSVLHGYNEQFF | TGCAGCGTTCTACATGGGTACAATGAGCAGTTCTTC
TRBJ1-1 | TRBV19 | 15 | NA | NA | CASSMDDGGNAEAFF | TGTGCCAGTAGTATGGATGATGGGGGTAACGCTGAAGCTTTCTTT
TRBJ1-1 | TRBV7-9 | 14 | TRBD1 | NA | CASSLTGVSAEAFF | TGTGCCAGCAGCCTAACAGGGGTCAGCGCTGAAGCTTTCTTT
TRBJ2-5 | TRBV7-9 | 13 | NA | many | CASSLEVEETQYF | TGTGCCAGCAGCTTAGAAGTAGAAGAGACCCAGTACTTC
TRBJ2-7 | TRBV2 | 14 | TRBD2 | NA | CASSSLAGSYEQYF | TGTGCCAGCAGTTCACTAGCGGGATCCTACGAGCAGTACTTC
TRBJ2-1 | TRBV5-1 | 12 | NA | few | CASSPKSEEQFF | TGCGCCAGCAGCCCCAAATCAGAGGAGCAGTTCTTC
TRBJ1-6 | TRBV4-1 | 15 | NA | NA | CASSPPGTPNSPLHF | TGCGCCAGCAGCCCCCCCGGGACGCCTAATTCACCCCTCCACTTT
TRBJ2-6 | TRBV4-3 | 17 | NA | many | CASSQDYALSGANVLTF | TGCGCCAGCAGCCAAGATTATGCCCTCTCTGGGGCCAACGTCCTGACTTTC
TRBJ1-1 | TRBV29-1 | 12 | NA | NA | CSVDEGVLEAFF | TGCAGCGTTGATGAGGGAGTCCTTGAAGCTTTCTTT
TRBJ1-1 | TRBV27 | 11 | NA | NA | CASSRNSEAFF | TGTGCCAGCAGCCGGAACTCTGAAGCTTTCTTT
TRBJ2-7 | TRBV7-9 | 16 | TRBD1 | few | CASSRTTGTGVYEQYF | TGTGCCAGCAGCCGTACCACCGGGACAGGGGTCTACGAGCAGTACTTC
TRBJ2-1 | TRBV7-6 | 15 | NA | NA | CASSSGLLSYNEQFF | TGTGCCAGCAGCTCGGGACTGCTCTCCTACAATGAGCAGTTCTTC
TRBJ2-4 | TRBV6-2/TRBV6-3 | 12 | NA | many | CASSRSGNIQYF | TGTGCCAGCAGCCGAAGCGGAAACATTCAGTACTTC
TRBJ2-2 | TRBV27 | 16 | NA | many | CASSPLHGMNTGELFF | TGTGCCAGCAGTCCACTACACGGGATGAACACCGGGGAGCTGTTTTTT
TRBJ1-2 | TRBV7-9 | 14 | NA | NA | CASSFGLANYGYTF | TGTGCCAGCAGCTTTGGCCTAGCTAACTATGGCTACACCTTC
TRBJ2-7 | TRBV7-8 | 14 | TRBD1 | NA | CASSLGTALYEQYF | TGTGCCAGCAGCCTTGGGACAGCACTATACGAGCAGTACTTC
TRBJ2-7 | TRBV7-2 | 12 | NA | NA | CASSLPSYEQYF | TGTGCCAGCAGCTTACCGTCCTACGAGCAGTACTTC
TRBJ2-1 | TRBV6-1 | 10 | NA | NA | CASHSRVQFF | TGTGCCAGTCATAGCCGGGTGCAGTTCTTC
TRBJ2-5 | TRBV7-9 | 13 | NA | NA | CASSPLEQETQYF | TGTGCCAGCAGCCCCCTAGAACAAGAGACCCAGTACTTC
TRBJ1-1 | TRBV29-1 | 14 | NA | NA | CSVDNGTMNTEAFF | TGCAGCGTTGATAACGGGACAATGAACACTGAAGCTTTCTTT
TRBJ2-1 | TRBV12-3/TRBV12-4 | 15 | TRBD2 | many | CASSGLAGGPGEQFF | TGTGCCAGCAGTGGACTAGCGGGAGGGCCGGGGGAGCAGTTCTTC
TRBJ1-2 | TRBV14 | 11 | NA | NA | CASRGSYGYTF | TGTGCCAGCCGAGGATCCTATGGCTACACCTTC
TRBJ2-3 | TRBV20-1 | 18 | TRBD2 | few | CSARDHTAGGPFSDTQYF | TGCAGTGCTAGAGATCATACAGCGGGAGGGCCTTTTTCAGATACGCAGTATTTT
TRBJ2-7 | TRBV4-3 | 17 | TRBD2 | NA | CASSQGVAGVSGYEQYF | TGCGCCAGCAGCCAAGGGGTCGCGGGAGTCTCGGGGTACGAGCAGTACTTC
TRBJ1-5 | TRBV7-8 | 13 | NA | NA | CASSVNQDQPQHF | TGTGCCAGCAGCGTAAACCAGGATCAGCCCCAGCATTTT
TRBJ2-7 | TRBV2 | 14 | TRBD2 | NA | CASSDGGGAVEQYF | TGTGCCAGCAGTGATGGCGGGGGGGCAGTGGAGCAGTACTTC
TRBJ2-7 | TRBV7-2 | 15 | NA | few | CASSLSLALGNEQYF | TGTGCCAGCAGCTTATCTTTGGCCCTGGGGAACGAGCAGTACTTC
TRBJ2-1 | TRBV19 | 17 | TRBD2 | few | CASSSYTSGNSYNEQFF | TGTGCCAGTAGTTCTTATACTAGCGGGAACTCCTACAATGAGCAGTTCTTC
TRBJ2-2 | TRBV12-3/TRBV12-4 | 14 | NA | few | CASSTTGNTGELFF | TGTGCCAGCAGCACGACAGGAAACACCGGGGAGCTGTTTTTT